A single sample is the source of the 17 T cell receptor beta chains below, sequenced in a study of T cells expressing NK-cell markers. TCRdb re-called the 5' RACE reads; every CDR3 protein appears as one record, without DNA. The sample's table shows approximately 550,000 distinct CDR3 sequences. Sequencing was done on a sample of blood T cells: a sorted CD56 or NKG2C T cell subset, CD4+ or CD8+ T cells, or bulk PBMC T cells (not recorded which). The receptor source for this set is a man between 18 and 29 years old in good health.

The chain is built from TRBV18 and TRBJ2-1; without DNA, the TCRdb call of TRBD2 cannot be checked. This CDR3 has 15 amino acids. Germline values: CDR1 KGHSH, CDR2 LQKENI. This chain's CDR3 is CASSPTRISGDEQFF.

This CDR3 reads CASSEGIPEAFF. The V call is TRBV12-3 or TRBV12-4, the J call TRBJ1-1. This CDR3 region has 12 residues.

The chain employs TRBV12-3 or TRBV12-4 and TRBJ1-1; as DNA is missing, the TRBD1 call by TCRdb cannot be tested. This CDR3 region has 13 residues. Here the CDR3 reads CASSLGVSAEAFF.

The chain joins TRBV5-1 to TRBJ2-1. CDR1 and CDR2 from the germline V gene are SGHRS and YFSETQ. The CDR3 runs 13 residues. The CDR3 sequence: CASSLASYNEQFF.

This chain joins TRBV3-1 and TRBJ2-7; without DNA, the TCRdb call of TRBD2 cannot be checked. Germline V gene lookup returns CDR1 LGHDT and CDR2 YNNKEL (reference sequence). This CDR3 comprises 14 residues. This CDR3 is CASSPRGSGVRQYF.

J is TRBJ1-2 and V is TRBV7-9. CDR1 and CDR2 from the germline V gene are SEHNR and FQNEAQ (reference sequence). This CDR3 is built from 13 residues. The CDR3 sequence is CASSPSVNYGYTF. The complete variable domain, with remaining parts taken from reference TRBV7-9 and TRBJ1-2, reads DTGVSQNPRHKITKRGQNVTFRCDPISEHNRLYWYRQTLGQGPEFLTYFQNEAQLEKSRLLSDRFSAERPKGSFSTLEIQRTEQGDSAMYLCASSPSVNYGYTFGSGTRLTVV.

This chain connects TRBV29-1 to TRBJ1-2; with no DNA, the TCRdb D assignment of TRBD1 cannot be verified. The CDR3 consists of 15 residues. The germline V gene has CDR1 SQVTM and CDR2 ANQGSEA. The CDR3 sequence: CSIGDSNGREYGYTF.

The genes are TRBV20-1 and TRBJ1-3; the TCRdb D gene call, TRBD1, has no DNA to confirm it. The germline gives CDR1 DFQATT, CDR2 SNEGSKA (reference sequence). This CDR3 contains 15 residues. The CDR3 region is CSARVLQGAGNTIYF.

This chain connects TRBV12-3 or TRBV12-4 to TRBJ1-1. The CDR3 has 12 residues. CDR3 sequence: CASRDRNTEAFF.

This chain uses TRBV20-1 with TRBJ2-1. The CDR3 has 15 residues. Germline-derived CDR1 and CDR2 are DFQATT and SNEGSKA (reference sequence). The CDR3 spells CSAPTPQSTYNEQFF.

J is TRBJ2-1 and V is TRBV30; TCRdb proposes TRBD2, but this gene call is untestable without DNA. In germline, CDR1 is GTSNPN, CDR2 SVGIG (reference sequence). CDR3 length: 15 residues. The CDR3 loop is CAWSLLAGGGDEQFF.

The J gene is TRBJ2-5, the V gene TRBV12-3 or TRBV12-4; the TCRdb call, TRBD1, lacks DNA for checking. The CDR3 is 15 residues long. The CDR3 loop is CASSRDRLYQETQYF.

This chain links TRBV4-1 with TRBJ1-2. The CDR3 has 11 residues. CDR1 and CDR2 from the germline V gene are MGHRA and YSYEKL. The CDR3 here is CASSWQYGYTF.

The gene calls are TRBV7-2 and TRBJ2-7; checking the TCRdb D call of TRBD2 is not possible without DNA. CDR3 length equals 15 residues. CDR1 SGHTA and CDR2 FQGNSA come from the germline V gene. This CDR3 is CASSLVAGLSYEQYF.

V and J are TRBV12-3 or TRBV12-4 and TRBJ1-5. There are 12 residues in the CDR3. The CDR3 spells CASSLAQGPQHF.

This chain links TRBV28 with TRBJ1-5; TCRdb names TRBD1, which stays unverified in the absence of DNA. This CDR3 is built from 15 residues. Germline CDR1 is MDHEN and CDR2 is SYDVKM. Here the CDR3 reads CASSLAAGGRQPQHF.

The chain combines TRBV27 with TRBJ2-1; no DNA is available, so the TRBD1 call from TCRdb remains unchecked. From germline, CDR1 is MNHEY and CDR2 SMNVEV (reference sequence). The CDR3 loop spans 17 amino acids. CDR3 region: CASSLEGIYQGYNEQFF.